Presented here are 27 T cell receptor beta chains from one specimen sequenced in a study of T cell responses to AZD1222 COVID-19 vaccine. The protocol was immunoSEQ multiplex PCR, while the TCRdb copy is restricted to in-frame clones and leaves out a portion. This table has 150,000 to 180,000 clones, around 85% appearing once. The input for sequencing was peripheral blood, taken on day 0 of MenACWY control vaccination. The receptors shown here come from an adult in good health.

The genes are TRBV12-2 and TRBJ2-7; the DNA was not used to check the table's D call, TRBD2. TRBV12-2 is reported as a pseudogene. The CDR3 is made up of 20 amino acids. The CDR3 nucleotides read TGTGCAAGTCGCTTAGCGGATGTAACTACTAGCGGGAGCCCCTCCTACGAGCAGTACTTC. Translation: CASRLADVTTSGSPSYEQYF.

This chain links TRBV6-5 with TRBJ2-2, with D perhaps TRBD1 (5 bases). Germline V gene sequence: CDR1 MNHEY, CDR2 SVGAGI. Trimming left V 2 bases short and J 4 bases short, with 8 bases between. This CDR3 comprises 14 residues. The CDR3 DNA is TGTGCCAGCAGTTACCGTCAGGGCACCGGGGAGCTGTTTTTT. Encoded protein: CASSYRQGTGELFF.

The chain recombines TRBV28 with TRBJ1-1; D is undetermined. V was pared by 6 bases and J by 8 bases, with 10 bases between. Germline V gene lookup returns CDR1 MDHEN and CDR2 SYDVKM. This CDR3 comprises 11 residues. CDR3 coding DNA: TGTGCCAGCAGCCAGACTCGCGAAGCTTTCTTT. Encoded protein: CASSQTREAFF.

About this clone: Other DNA sequences in the same sample also yield this CDR3. The CDR3 DNA follows: TGTGCCAGTAGTATAGGAGGACAGGGGGCTGAAGCTTTCTTT. It translates to CASSIGGQGAEAFF. V and J are TRBV19 and TRBJ1-1, with 10 bases lining up with TRBD1. The V gene's germline CDR1 is LNHDA and CDR2 SQIVND (reference sequence). Germline trimming cut 1 base from V and 6 bases from J; bases unmatched to any gene: 2. The CDR3 spans 14 residues.

The J gene is TRBJ2-2, the V gene TRBV19; 8 nucleotides align to TRBD1. J lost 7 bases, V lost 9 bases, and 4 bases had no gene match. The CDR3 runs to 12 residues. Germline CDR1 and CDR2: LNHDA and SQIVND (reference sequence). In nucleotides, the CDR3 is TGTGCCAGCAGGACAGGGTTCGGGGAGCTGTTTTTT. Protein product: CASRTGFGELFF.

This sequence joins TRBV6-5 and TRBJ2-7; possible D gene TRBD1, 5 bases. There are 10 residues in the CDR3. Germline assignment: CDR1 MNHEY and CDR2 SVGAGI. The CDR3, as DNA: TGTGGTGACAGAGCCTACGAGCAGTACTTC. Translating it yields CGDRAYEQYF.

CDR3 sequence (DNA): TGTGCCAGCAGTTTACCGGGGGGCTATGGCTACACCTTC. It codes for CASSLPGGYGYTF. The chain couples TRBV28 to TRBJ1-2, with a weak D call TRBD1 (5 bases). The CDR3 consists of 13 residues. Looked up from germline, CDR1 is MDHEN and CDR2 is SYDVKM. V was shortened by 2 bases and J by 4 bases, with 8 bases between the two germline ends.

This clone appeared a few times. The chain joins TRBV18 to TRBJ2-2, with D perhaps TRBD2 (6 bases). The germline gives CDR1 KGHSH, CDR2 LQKENI. The CDR3 contains 16 residues. Between the trimmed V and J ends, which lost 3 bases and 0 bases, there was a span of 11 bases. This CDR3 reads CASSPIPGANTGELFF. DNA for the CDR3: TGTGCCAGCTCACCCATTCCGGGGGCGAACACCGGGGAGCTGTTTTTT.

V gene TRBV19 combines with J gene TRBJ1-1, with D uncertain. This CDR3 has 11 residues. Germline V gives CDR1 LNHDA, CDR2 SQIVND (reference sequence). Trimming removed 11 bases from V and 4 bases from J, with 11 bases in between. CDR3 residues: CAGVVGTEAFF. CDR3 sequence (DNA): TGTGCCGGGGTAGTGGGCACTGAAGCTTTCTTT. Complete variable domain (other parts from reference TRBV19 and TRBJ1-1): DGGITQSPKYLFRKEGQNVTLSCEQNLNHDAMYWYRQDPGQGLRLIYYSQIVNDFQKGDIAEGYSVSREKKESFPLTVTSAQKNPTAFYLCAGVVGTEAFFGQGTRLTVV.

The chain links TRBV24-1 to TRBJ2-7, with TRBD2 as a possible D gene (6 bases). Between the trimmed V and J ends, which lost 4 bases and 3 bases, there was a span of 15 bases. Germline lookup yields CDR1 KGHDR and CDR2 SFDVKD. There are 15 residues in the CDR3. Here the CDR3 DNA reads TGTGCCACCAGTGACCCTACAGGAGGGGACTACGAGCAGTACTTC. Protein product: CATSDPTGGDYEQYF.

This chain connects TRBV6-5 to TRBJ2-7; D uncertain. CDR1 and CDR2 from the germline V gene are MNHEY and SVGAGI. Trimming stripped 7 bases from V and 0 bases from J, with 16 bases between. This CDR3 is 15 amino acids long. The CDR3 DNA follows: TGTGCCAGCAAGCAGCGAGGCACCTTCTCCTACGAGCAGTACGTC. Amino acids: CASKQRGTFSYEQYV.

The rearrangement joins TRBV9 to TRBJ2-1, with TRBD2 matching 14 bases. With V trimmed by 2 bases and J by 7 bases, 8 bases remained unmatched. The CDR3 is 17 residues long. CDR1 and CDR2 (germline): SGDLS, YYNGEE. CDR3 protein: CASSVGTSGSESNEQFF. The CDR3 DNA follows: TGTGCCAGCAGCGTGGGGACTAGCGGGAGTGAGTCAAATGAGCAGTTCTTC.

V gene TRBV4-1 combines with J gene TRBJ2-2; possibly TRBD1 for D (5 bases). Trimming shortened V by 1 base and J by 5 bases, and 17 bases separated the two germline ends. The CDR3 consists of 17 residues. CDR1 and CDR2 from the germline V gene are MGHRA and YSYEKL. The CDR3 DNA sequence: TGCGCCAGCAGCCAAGGGCTCCAGGTCAGGGTAACCGGGGAGCTGTTTTTT. Translation: CASSQGLQVRVTGELFF.

Points on this clone: Other DNA sequences in the same sample also yield this CDR3. The chain combines TRBV5-1 with TRBJ1-3; D is uncertain. The ends were cut back, 2 bases at V and 0 bases at J, with 6 bases in the middle. Germline values: CDR1 SGHRS, CDR2 YFSETQ. This CDR3 region has 14 residues. CDR3 DNA: TGCGCCAGCAGCTTAGGCGGCTCTGGAAACACCATATATTTT. Its protein is CASSLGGSGNTIYF.

The genes are TRBV6-2 or TRBV6-3 and TRBJ2-3; 10 positions agree with TRBD1. V shed 6 bases and J 4 bases; nucleotides not matched to a gene: 10. Germline-derived CDR1 and CDR2 are MNHEY and SVGEGT. The CDR3 extends over 16 amino acids. The CDR3 region is CASSTIDRGRADTQYF. The CDR3 nucleotides are TGTGCCAGCAGCACGATAGACAGGGGGCGCGCAGATACGCAGTATTTT.

J is TRBJ2-2 and V is TRBV19; D gene unclear. The CDR3 sequence is 13 residues long. Trimming pared 7 bases from V and 6 bases from J, leaving 12 bases between. Looked up from germline, CDR1 is LNHDA and CDR2 is SQIVND (reference sequence). The CDR3 spells CASTPSRPGELFF. CDR3 bases: TGTGCCAGTACTCCAAGTCGTCCCGGGGAGCTGTTTTTT.

This clone has just one count. V usage is TRBV6-6 and J usage is TRBJ2-2; 7 bases are a match to TRBD1. This CDR3 is 15 amino acids long. The germline gives CDR1 MNHNY, CDR2 SVGAGI (reference sequence). V was pared by 2 bases and J by 5 bases, with 5 bases of the junction left unmatched. This CDR3 is CASSYERGLTGELFF. In nucleotides, the CDR3 is TGTGCCAGCAGTTACGAAAGGGGGCTTACCGGGGAGCTGTTTTTT.

The rearrangement uses TRBV19 and TRBJ1-1; the D gene is possibly TRBD1 (5 bases). Germline CDR1 is LNHDA and CDR2 is SQIVND (reference sequence). The CDR3 is made up of 11 amino acids. The CDR3, as DNA: TGTGACGAGAGGGGAAGAGCTGAAGCTTTCTTT. Translation gives CDERGRAEAFF.

V usage is TRBV6-5 and J usage is TRBJ1-3; tentative D call: TRBD1 (5 bases). This CDR3 has 15 amino acids. Germline values: CDR1 MNHEY, CDR2 SVGAGI. The germline V and J ends were trimmed by 2 bases and 4 bases, with 12 bases remaining between them. The CDR3 sequence: CASSYREGDGNTIYF. The CDR3 nucleotides are TGTGCCAGCAGTTACAGGGAAGGGGACGGAAACACCATATATTTT.

The chain joins TRBV6-5 to TRBJ1-2, with 8 nucleotides matching TRBD1. Trimming at V came to 10 bases and at J to 4 bases, leaving 5 bases not matched to a gene. CDR1 and CDR2 (germline): MNHEY, SVGAGI. The CDR3 length is 12 residues. The CDR3 nucleotides read TGTGCCACTCGACAGGGGAGCTATGGCTACACCTTC. Its translation: CATRQGSYGYTF.

This chain connects TRBV20-1 to TRBJ2-3; 9 nucleotides align to TRBD2. V trimming: 3 bases; J trimming: 4 bases; junction bases outside the gene matches: 5. Germline lookup yields CDR1 DFQATT and CDR2 SNEGSKA (reference sequence). The CDR3 is made up of 14 amino acids. The CDR3 DNA reads TGCAGTGCTAGTCGGGTAGCGGGGGCAGATACGCAGTATTTT. This gives the protein CSASRVAGADTQYF.

The count of this clone is one. The sample has other DNA sequences that encode this CDR3 too. The CDR3 bases are TGTGCCAGCAGCCCGGGACTAGCGGATTACGAGCAGTACTTC. This codes for CASSPGLADYEQYF. V usage is TRBV27 and J usage is TRBJ2-7, with 11 bases aligning to TRBD2. V lost 6 bases, J lost 4 bases, and 5 bases stayed unmatched. Germline V gene sequence: CDR1 MNHEY, CDR2 SMNVEV (reference sequence). CDR3 length: 14 amino acids.

J is TRBJ1-5 and V is TRBV7-2; 7 positions match TRBD1. Germline V gives CDR1 SGHTA, CDR2 FQGNSA. V lost 1 base, J lost 4 bases, and 4 bases stayed unmatched. CDR3 length: 15 residues. CDR3 sequence reads: CASSLDRGDNQPQHF. For the CDR3, the DNA is TGTGCCAGCAGCTTAGACAGGGGAGATAATCAGCCCCAGCATTTT.

The CDR3 is CASSQGLAGGSDTQYF. The CDR3, as DNA: TGTGCCAGCAGCCAAGGACTAGCGGGGGGCTCAGATACGCAGTATTTT. The chain combines TRBV3-1 (or the pseudogene TRBV3-2) with TRBJ2-3; 13 nucleotides line up with TRBD2. The J segment lost 4 bases and the V segment lost 1 base, leaving 2 bases of the junction unmatched. In germline, CDR1 is LGHDT, CDR2 YNNKEL (reference sequence). This CDR3 has 16 residues.

The V call is TRBV6-5, the J call TRBJ1-2, with TRBD1 matching 7 bases. J gave up 4 bases and V 6 bases, and 5 bases lay outside the gene matches. Germline V CDR1 and CDR2: MNHEY, SVGAGI. The CDR3 has 13 amino acids. CDR3 region: CASRMGQTYGYTF. In DNA form, the CDR3 reads TGTGCCAGCAGGATGGGACAGACCTATGGCTACACCTTC.

This sequence joins TRBV6-6 and TRBJ2-3, with TRBD1 matching over 10 bases. J lost 4 bases, V lost 6 bases, and 4 bases had no gene match. Germline V CDR1 and CDR2: MNHNY, SVGAGI (reference sequence). The CDR3 is 14 residues long. This CDR3 reads CASRETGGSDTQYF. In DNA form, the CDR3 reads TGTGCCAGCAGAGAGACAGGGGGCTCAGATACGCAGTATTTT.

This sequence joins TRBV5-4 and TRBJ1-3, with D maybe TRBD1 (5 bases). This CDR3 is built from 15 residues. Trimming removed 0 bases from V and 0 bases from J, with 7 bases in between. Per the germline V gene, CDR1 is SGHNT and CDR2 is YYREEE (reference sequence). The CDR3 spells CASSLDRSSGNTIYF. CDR3 in DNA: TGTGCCAGCAGCTTGGACAGGAGCTCTGGAAACACCATATATTTT.